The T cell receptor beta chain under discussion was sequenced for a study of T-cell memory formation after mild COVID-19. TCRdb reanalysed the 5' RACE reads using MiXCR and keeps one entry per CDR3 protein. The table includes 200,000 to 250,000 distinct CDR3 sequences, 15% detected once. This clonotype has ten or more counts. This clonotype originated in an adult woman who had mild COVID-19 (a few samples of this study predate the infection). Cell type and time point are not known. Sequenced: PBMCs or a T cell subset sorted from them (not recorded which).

The CDR3 region has the DNA TGCAGTGCTAGGTCAGGGGGACCTTACGAGCAGTACTTC. As protein: CSARSGGPYEQYF. The V gene is TRBV20-1, the J gene TRBJ2-7; 7 positions agree with TRBD1. The junction had 6 bases not matched to a gene; V was cut back by 3 bases and J by 4 bases. The CDR3 is made up of 13 amino acids. Germline-derived CDR1 and CDR2 are DFQATT and SNEGSKA (reference sequence).